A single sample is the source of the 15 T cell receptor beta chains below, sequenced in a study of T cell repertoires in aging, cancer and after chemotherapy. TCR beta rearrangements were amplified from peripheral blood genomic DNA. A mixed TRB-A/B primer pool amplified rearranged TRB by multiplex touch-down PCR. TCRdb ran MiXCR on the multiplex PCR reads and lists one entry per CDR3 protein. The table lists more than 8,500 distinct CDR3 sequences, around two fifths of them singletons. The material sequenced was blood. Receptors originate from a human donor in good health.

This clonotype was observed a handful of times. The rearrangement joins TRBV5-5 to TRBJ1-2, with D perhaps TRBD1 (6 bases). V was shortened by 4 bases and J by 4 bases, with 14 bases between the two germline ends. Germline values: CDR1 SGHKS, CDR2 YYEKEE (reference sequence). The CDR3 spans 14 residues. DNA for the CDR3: TGTGCCAGCAGCCGAGGGGGGGGCAGCTATGGCTACACCTTC. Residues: CASSRGGGSYGYTF.

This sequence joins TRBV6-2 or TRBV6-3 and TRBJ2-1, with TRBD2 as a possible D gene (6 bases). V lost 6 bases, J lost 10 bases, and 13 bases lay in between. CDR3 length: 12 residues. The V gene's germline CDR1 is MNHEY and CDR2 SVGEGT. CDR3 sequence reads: CASSWGGEEQFF. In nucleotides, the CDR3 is TGTGCCAGCAGCTGGGGCGGGGAGGAGCAGTTCTTC.

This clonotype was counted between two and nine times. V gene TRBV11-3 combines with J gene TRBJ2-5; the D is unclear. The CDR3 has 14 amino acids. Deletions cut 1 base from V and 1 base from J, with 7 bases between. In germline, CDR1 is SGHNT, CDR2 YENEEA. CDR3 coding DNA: TGTGCCAGCAGCTTAGGTTCAGTCCAAGAGACCCAGTACTTC. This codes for CASSLGSVQETQYF.

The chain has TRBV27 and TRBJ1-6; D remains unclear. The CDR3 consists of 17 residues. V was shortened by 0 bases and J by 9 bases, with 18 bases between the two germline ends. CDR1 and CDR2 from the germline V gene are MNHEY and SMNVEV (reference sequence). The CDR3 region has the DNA TGTGCCAGCAGTTTATCTGGGCCCAATTTGTGGCGTTCACCCCTCCACTTT. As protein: CASSLSGPNLWRSPLHF.

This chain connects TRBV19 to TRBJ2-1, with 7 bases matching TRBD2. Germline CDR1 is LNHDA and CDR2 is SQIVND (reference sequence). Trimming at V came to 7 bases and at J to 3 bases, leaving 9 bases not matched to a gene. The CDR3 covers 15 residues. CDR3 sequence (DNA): TGTGCCAGTAAGAGAGGACTAGACTTCTACAATGAGCAGTTCTTC. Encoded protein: CASKRGLDFYNEQFF.

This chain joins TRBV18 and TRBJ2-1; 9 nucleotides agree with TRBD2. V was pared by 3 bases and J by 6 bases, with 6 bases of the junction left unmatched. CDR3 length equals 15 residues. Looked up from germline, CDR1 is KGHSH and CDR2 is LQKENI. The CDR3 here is CASSPGGGAFNEQFF. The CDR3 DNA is TGTGCCAGCTCACCGGGCGGGGGGGCTTTCAATGAGCAGTTCTTC.

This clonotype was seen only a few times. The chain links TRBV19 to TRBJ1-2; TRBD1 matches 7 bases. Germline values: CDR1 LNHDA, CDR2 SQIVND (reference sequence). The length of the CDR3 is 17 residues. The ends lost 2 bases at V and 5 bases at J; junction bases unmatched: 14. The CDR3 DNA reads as TGTGCCAGTAGTATAAATCCAAGCGGGACAGAACTGTATGGCTACACCTTC. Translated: CASSINPSGTELYGYTF.

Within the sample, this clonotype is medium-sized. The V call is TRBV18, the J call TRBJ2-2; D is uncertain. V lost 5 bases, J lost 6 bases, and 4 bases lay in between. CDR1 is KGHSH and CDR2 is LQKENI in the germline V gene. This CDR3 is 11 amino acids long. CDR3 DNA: TGTGCCAGCTCAATTGCCGGGGAGCTGTTTTTT. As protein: CASSIAGELFF.

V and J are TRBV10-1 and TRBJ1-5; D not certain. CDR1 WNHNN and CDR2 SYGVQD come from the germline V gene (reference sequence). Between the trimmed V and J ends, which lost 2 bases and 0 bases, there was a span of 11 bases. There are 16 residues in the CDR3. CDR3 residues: CASSERAKNSNQPQHF. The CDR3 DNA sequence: TGCGCCAGCAGTGAGAGGGCGAAGAATAGCAATCAGCCCCAGCATTTT.

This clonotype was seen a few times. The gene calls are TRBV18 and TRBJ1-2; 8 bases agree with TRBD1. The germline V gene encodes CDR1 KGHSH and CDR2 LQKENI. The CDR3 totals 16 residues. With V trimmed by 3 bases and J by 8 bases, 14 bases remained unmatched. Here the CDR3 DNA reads TGTGCCAGCTCACCGAACAACGTGCGCGACAGGGGCGGCTACACCTTC. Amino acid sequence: CASSPNNVRDRGGYTF.

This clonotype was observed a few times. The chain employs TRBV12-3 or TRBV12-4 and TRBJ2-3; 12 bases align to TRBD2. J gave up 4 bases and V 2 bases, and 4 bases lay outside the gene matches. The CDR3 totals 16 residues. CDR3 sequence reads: CASSLRLAGASDTQYF. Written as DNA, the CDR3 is TGTGCCAGCAGTTTACGACTAGCGGGGGCCTCAGATACGCAGTATTTT.

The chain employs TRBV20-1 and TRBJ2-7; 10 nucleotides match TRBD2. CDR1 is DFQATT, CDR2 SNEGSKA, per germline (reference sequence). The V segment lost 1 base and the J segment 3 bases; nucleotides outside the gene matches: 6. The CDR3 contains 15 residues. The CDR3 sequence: CSARGAGGIIYEQYF. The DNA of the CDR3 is TGCAGTGCTAGAGGAGCGGGAGGGATTATCTACGAGCAGTACTTC.

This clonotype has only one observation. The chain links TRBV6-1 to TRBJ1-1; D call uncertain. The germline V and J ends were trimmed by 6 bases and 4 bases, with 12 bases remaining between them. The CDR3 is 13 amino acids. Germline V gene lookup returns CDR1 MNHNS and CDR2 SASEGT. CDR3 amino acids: CASSLKVATEAFF. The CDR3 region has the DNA TGTGCCAGCAGCCTAAAGGTAGCCACTGAAGCTTTCTTT.

The CDR3 reads CASSDGNYGYTF. DNA for the CDR3: TGTGCCAGCTCCGACGGCAACTATGGCTACACCTTC. The chain recombines TRBV18 with TRBJ1-2; D uncertain. The V and J ends lost 6 bases and 2 bases respectively, with 7 bases between them. Germline CDR1 reads KGHSH; CDR2 reads LQKENI. This CDR3 is 12 amino acids long.

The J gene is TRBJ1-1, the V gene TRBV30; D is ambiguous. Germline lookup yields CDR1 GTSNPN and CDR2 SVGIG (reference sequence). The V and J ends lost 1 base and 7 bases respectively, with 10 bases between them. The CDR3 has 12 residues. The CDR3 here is CAWSDLGSEAFF. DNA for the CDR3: TGTGCCTGGAGTGATCTGGGGAGTGAAGCTTTCTTT. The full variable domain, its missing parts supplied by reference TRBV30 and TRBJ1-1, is SQTIHQWPATLVQPVGSPLSLECTVEGTSNPNLYWYRQAAGRGLQLLFYSVGIGQISSEVPQNLSASRPQDRQFILSSKKLLLSDSGFYLCAWSDLGSEAFFGQGTRLTVV.